Shown below are 20 T cell receptor beta chains from a single sample sequenced in a study of blood T cell repertoires in COVID-19 (TCRdb year 2020). The library was built by means of the immunoSEQ multiplex PCR assay. Here the immuneACCESS table is served through TCRdb, limited to in-frame sequences with V and J called. Missing clones are a known gap in these copies; in checked studies unresolved V genes cover under half, and the rest lacks a known reason. Across this sample there are 150,000 to 200,000 clones, with about 84% seen only once. The top ten constitute 18% of the sample. Sequencing input: peripheral blood. The receptors come from a person aged 65 to 79 with COVID-19, enrolled during active disease.

This chain connects TRBV9 to TRBJ2-6, with TRBD2 as a possible D gene (5 bases). V was pared by 3 bases and J by 9 bases, with 19 bases between. The CDR3 has 16 residues. CDR1 and CDR2 from the germline V gene are SGDLS and YYNGEE. CDR3 sequence: CASSDLHAPGSNVLTF. The CDR3 DNA sequence: TGTGCCAGCAGCGACTTACACGCCCCTGGGAGCAACGTCCTGACTTTC.

J is TRBJ1-2 and V is TRBV15, with TRBD1 matching over 8 bases. The CDR3 runs 16 residues. The germline CDR1 and CDR2 sequences are LNHNV and YYDKDF (reference sequence). The J segment lost 6 bases and the V segment lost 5 bases, leaving 14 bases of the junction unmatched. CDR3 protein: CATSRPEGRGPDGYTF. CDR3 sequence (DNA): TGTGCCACCAGCCGTCCCGAGGGCAGGGGGCCGGATGGCTACACCTTC.

On this clone: One junction end does not reproduce the germline sequence, and a read error may be involved. The J gene is TRBJ2-5, the V gene TRBV3-1 (or the pseudogene TRBV3-2); 11 bases map to TRBD2. The CDR3 is 15 amino acids. Per the germline V gene, CDR1 is LGHDT and CDR2 is YNNKEL (reference sequence). The CDR3 loop is CASSLGLAEQETRYF. Written as DNA, the CDR3 is TGTGCCAGCAGCCTGGGACTAGCGGAACAAGAGACCCGGTACTTC.

This clone was detected only once. The rearrangement uses TRBV2 and TRBJ1-1; unclear D gene. In germline, CDR1 is SNHLY, CDR2 FYNNEI. The V end was cut by 3 bases, the J end by 1 base, with 9 bases between. This CDR3 region has 14 residues. The CDR3 here is CASSDRQANTEAFF. As DNA, the CDR3 is TGTGCCAGCAGTGACAGACAAGCGAACACTGAAGCTTTCTTT.

The chain carries TRBV30 and TRBJ2-7; D is perhaps TRBD1 (5 bases). V lost 2 bases to trimming and J lost 0 bases, with 14 bases between them. There are 15 residues in the CDR3. Per the germline V gene, CDR1 is GTSNPN and CDR2 is SVGIG (reference sequence). The CDR3 nucleotides read TGTGCCTGGAGTCCGAACCAGGGATTCTCCTACGAGCAGTACTTC. Translating it yields CAWSPNQGFSYEQYF.

The gene calls are TRBV4-2 and TRBJ1-5, with TRBD1 as a possible D gene (6 bases). Germline CDR1 and CDR2: LGHNA and YNFKEQ. CDR3 size: 17 residues. Trimming removed 4 bases from V and 3 bases from J, with 19 bases in between. CDR3 region: CASSPRGQSGDNQPQHF. The CDR3 nucleotides read TGTGCCAGCAGCCCAAGGGGACAATCTGGTGACAATCAGCCCCAGCATTTT.

The chain joins TRBV12-3 or TRBV12-4 to TRBJ1-5, with 7 bases identical to TRBD1. V shed 7 bases, J shed 7 bases, and the junction held 7 bases outside the gene matches. The CDR3 runs to 13 residues. The CDR3 region has the DNA TGTGCCAGCACTCCAGGGGGTTTGCAGCCCCAGCATTTT. Encoded protein: CASTPGGLQPQHF.

This chain uses TRBV18 with TRBJ1-4; a weak D match, TRBD1 (5 bases). The ends were cut back, 0 bases at V and 2 bases at J, with 13 bases in the middle. CDR1 is KGHSH and CDR2 is LQKENI in the germline V gene. The CDR3 spans 17 residues. The CDR3 DNA is TGTGCCAGCTCACCACCAGGGGCAGGAACTACTAATGAAAAACTGTTTTTT. Protein sequence: CASSPPGAGTTNEKLFF.

The chain has TRBV11-2 and TRBJ2-5; weak D call: TRBD2 (5 bases). Trimming left V 5 bases short and J 5 bases short, with 9 bases between. This CDR3 is built from 12 residues. Germline V gene lookup returns CDR1 SGHAT and CDR2 FQNNGV. The CDR3 DNA follows: TGTGCCAGCAGCCTGAAGCGGGAGACCCAGTACTTC. Residues: CASSLKRETQYF.

This clone was seen a single time. The rearrangement joins TRBV7-8 to TRBJ1-1; D uncertain. CDR3 length equals 12 residues. Germline V gene sequence: CDR1 SGHVS, CDR2 FQNEAQ. Deletions cut 5 bases from V and 0 bases from J, with 4 bases between. The CDR3: CASSQLNTEAFF. The DNA for the CDR3 is TGTGCCAGCAGCCAGCTGAACACTGAAGCTTTCTTT.

The gene calls are TRBV5-8 and TRBJ2-2, with 7 bases fitting TRBD1. V trimming: 5 bases; J trimming: 4 bases; junction bases outside the gene matches: 17. The CDR3 extends over 18 amino acids. CDR1 and CDR2 (germline): SGHTS, YDEGEE. CDR3 in DNA: TGTGCCAGCAGATCCTCTCATAGGGGGCTAGCTTCCACCGGGGAGCTGTTTTTT. It encodes CASRSSHRGLASTGELFF.

The chain is built from TRBV11-3 and TRBJ2-3; no reliable D call. CDR1 SGHNT and CDR2 YENEEA come from the germline V gene. V was trimmed by 5 bases and J by 2 bases, leaving 8 bases between them. This CDR3 region has 13 residues. CDR3 region: CASSPLNTDTQYF. CDR3 DNA: TGTGCCAGCAGCCCGCTAAACACAGATACGCAGTATTTT.

The V and J genes are TRBV6-2 or TRBV6-3 and TRBJ2-3; tentatively, D is TRBD2 (6 bases). Germline V gene data show CDR1 as MNHEY and CDR2 as SVGEGT. V gave up 5 bases and J gave up 2 bases, with 8 bases separating them. The CDR3 totals 13 residues. The chain's CDR3 is CASSGGFTDTQYF. The CDR3 DNA reads as TGTGCCAGCAGTGGGGGGTTCACAGATACGCAGTATTTT.

The sample holds a few counts of this clone. The chain links TRBV28 to TRBJ2-1; D perhaps matches TRBD2 (7 bases). The CDR3 spans 16 residues. V was cut by 3 bases and J by 4 bases, with 16 bases left in between. Germline CDR1 and CDR2: MDHEN and SYDVKM. CDR3 loop: CASSFLGGGLYNEQFF. The CDR3 bases are TGTGCCAGCAGTTTCTTAGGGGGAGGGTTATACAATGAGCAGTTCTTC. Drawing the rest from reference TRBV28 and TRBJ2-1, the complete variable domain is DVKVTQSSRYLVKRTGEKVFLECVQDMDHENMFWYRQDPGLGLRLIYFSYDVKMKEKGDIPEGYSVSREKKERFSLILESASTNQTSMYLCASSFLGGGLYNEQFFGPGTRLTVL.

The chain combines TRBV6-7 with TRBJ2-3; TRBD2 matches 9 bases. TRBV6-7 is an ORF, with its function uncertain. This CDR3 is built from 19 residues. With 6 bases clipped from V and 4 bases from J, the junction kept 20 bases outside the gene matches. The CDR3 bases are TGTGCCAGCAGCCCGTACTGTCTAGCGGGGAATACCCCTCCAGATACGCAGTATTTT. The encoded protein is CASSPYCLAGNTPPDTQYF.

The rearrangement links TRBV7-9 to TRBJ1-1; D not certain. V dropped 5 bases and J dropped 3 bases, with 10 bases sitting between them. Germline V gives CDR1 SEHNR, CDR2 FQNEAQ (reference sequence). This CDR3 contains 13 residues. The CDR3 DNA reads as TGTGCCAGCAGCCATGTCGGGGACACTGAAGCTTTCTTT. This sequence encodes CASSHVGDTEAFF.

The chain combines TRBV15 with TRBJ1-4, with a possible D match to TRBD1 (6 bases). There are 18 residues in the CDR3. From germline, CDR1 is LNHNV and CDR2 YYDKDF (reference sequence). V lost 0 bases and J 0 bases, leaving 14 bases between the germline ends. Here the CDR3 DNA reads TGTGCCACCAGCAGAGAATATTCAGGGGCGGCAACTAATGAAAAACTGTTTTTT. Protein: CATSREYSGAATNEKLFF.

The chain couples TRBV10-3 to TRBJ2-7; TRBD1 matches at 7 bases. J lost 0 bases, V lost 6 bases, and 8 bases had no gene match. The germline V gene has CDR1 ENHRY and CDR2 SYGVKD. This CDR3 region has 15 residues. The CDR3 here is CAISAGTADSYEQYF. CDR3 DNA: TGTGCCATCAGCGCCGGGACAGCCGACTCCTACGAGCAGTACTTC.

This clone was recorded only once. The rearrangement links TRBV11-2 to TRBJ2-2; 8 nucleotides align to TRBD2. Germline-derived CDR1 and CDR2 are SGHAT and FQNNGV. J gave up 3 bases and V 8 bases, and 5 bases lay outside the gene matches. The CDR3 spans 14 residues. The CDR3 DNA reads TGTGCCAGCGCGGGGGGCAGAGACACCGGGGAGCTGTTTTTT. This codes for CASAGGRDTGELFF.

This clone was picked up one time. The V gene is TRBV6-5, the J gene TRBJ1-2; 8 bases fit TRBD1. The CDR3 length is 15 residues. Per the germline V gene, CDR1 is MNHEY and CDR2 is SVGAGI. The junction had 7 bases not matched to a gene; V was cut back by 5 bases and J by 2 bases. The CDR3 DNA follows: TGTGCCAGCAGTCAACTCGGACAGGGAAACTATGGCTACACCTTC. This gives the protein CASSQLGQGNYGYTF.